Listed below are T cell receptor beta chains from one sample, sequenced in a study of OX40 agonist ivuxolimab in advanced cancers. Method: immunoSEQ multiplex PCR; TCRdb's copy keeps in-frame clones and lacks some. Seen here are 60,000 to 65,000 clones, roughly nine tenths observed once, and the top ten hold 5.2%. Sequenced material: CD4+ or CD8+ T cells sorted from blood, taken in a trial of the OX40 agonist ivuxolimab. Source of these receptors: an adult with an advanced solid tumor such as melanoma, head and neck, liver or kidney cancer. Each CDR3 is given with its conserved first and last residue. D genes are given only for firm matches. Not every row has a clone size; where given, it reads once, few, many or a size class.

J gene: TRBJ1-3
V gene: TRBV5-4
clone size: once
D gene: .
CDR3 protein: CASSLAGGNTIYF
CDR3 DNA: TGTGCCAGCAGCTTGGCAGGGGGAAACACCATATATTTT

J gene: TRBJ2-7
V gene: TRBV19
clone size: once
D gene: .
CDR3 protein: CASGGFQGEQYF
CDR3 DNA: TGTGCCAGTGGAGGGTTTCAGGGCGAGCAGTACTTC

J gene: TRBJ2-7
V gene: TRBV5-3
clone size: once
D gene: .
CDR3 protein: CARSYGPDGSYEQYF
CDR3 DNA: TGTGCCAGAAGCTATGGGCCCGATGGGTCCTACGAGCAGTACTTC

J gene: TRBJ2-7
V gene: TRBV5-6
clone size: .
D gene: .
CDR3 protein: CASSLRQAYEQYF
CDR3 DNA: TGTGCCAGCAGCTTGCGCCAGGCCTACGAGCAGTACTTC

J gene: TRBJ2-2
V gene: TRBV2
clone size: .
D gene: TRBD2
CDR3 protein: CASSVSSGYTGELFF
CDR3 DNA: TGTGCCAGCAGTGTATCTAGCGGGTACACCGGGGAGCTGTTTTTT

J gene: TRBJ2-7
V gene: TRBV15
clone size: .
D gene: .
CDR3 protein: CATRTSPSYEQYF
CDR3 DNA: TGTGCCACCAGGACTTCACCATCCTACGAGCAGTACTTC

J gene: TRBJ2-7
V gene: TRBV28
clone size: .
D gene: TRBD1
CDR3 protein: CASFGQGGGYEQYF
CDR3 DNA: TGTGCCAGCTTCGGACAGGGTGGTGGCTACGAGCAGTACTTC

J gene: TRBJ2-5
V gene: TRBV6-6
clone size: .
D gene: TRBD1
CDR3 protein: CASSTGTGGGTQYF
CDR3 DNA: TGTGCCAGCAGTACCGGGACAGGGGGCGGGACCCAGTACTTC

J gene: TRBJ1-1
V gene: TRBV10-3
clone size: .
D gene: TRBD1
CDR3 protein: CAISGTGGGEAFF
CDR3 DNA: TGTGCCATCAGTGGCACAGGGGGCGGTGAAGCTTTCTTT

J gene: TRBJ2-1
V gene: TRBV20-1
clone size: .
D gene: .
CDR3 protein: CSARYYNEQFF
CDR3 DNA: TGCAGTGCTAGGTATTACAATGAGCAGTTCTTC

J gene: TRBJ2-1
V gene: TRBV5-1
clone size: once
D gene: .
CDR3 protein: CASTQVMSSYNEQFF
CDR3 DNA: TGCGCCAGCACCCAGGTTATGAGCTCCTACAATGAGCAGTTCTTC

J gene: TRBJ2-7
V gene: TRBV5-1
clone size: .
D gene: .
CDR3 protein: CASSLQGSTSYEQYF
CDR3 DNA: TGCGCCAGCAGCCTACAGGGCTCCACCTCCTACGAGCAGTACTTC

J gene: TRBJ2-3
V gene: TRBV5-1
clone size: .
D gene: TRBD2
CDR3 protein: CASSGKLAGGPSDTQYF
CDR3 DNA: TGCGCCAGCAGCGGTAAACTAGCGGGAGGGCCATCAGATACGCAGTATTTT

J gene: TRBJ2-3
V gene: TRBV5-1
clone size: .
D gene: .
CDR3 protein: CASSLEAVTSTDTQYF
CDR3 DNA: TGCGCCAGCAGCTTAGAGGCAGTTACTAGCACAGATACGCAGTATTTT

J gene: TRBJ1-2
V gene: TRBV6-5
clone size: .
D gene: .
CDR3 protein: CASSYTSGRSGYTF
CDR3 DNA: TGTGCCAGCAGTTACACTTCCGGACGAAGTGGCTACACCTTC

J gene: TRBJ2-7
V gene: TRBV5-6
clone size: .
D gene: .
CDR3 protein: CASSLRVPASEQYF
CDR3 DNA: TGTGCCAGCAGCTTGAGGGTCCCAGCCTCCGAGCAGTACTTC

J gene: TRBJ1-2
V gene: TRBV18
clone size: .
D gene: TRBD1
CDR3 protein: CASSPQDRVTYGYTF
CDR3 DNA: TGTGCCAGCTCACCTCAGGACAGGGTTACTTATGGCTACACCTTC

J gene: TRBJ1-1
V gene: TRBV7-3
clone size: .
D gene: .
CDR3 protein: CASSLGQGTEAFF
CDR3 DNA: TGTGCCAGCAGCTTAGGGCAGGGGACTGAAGCTTTCTTT

J gene: TRBJ2-2
V gene: TRBV19
clone size: .
D gene: TRBD1
CDR3 protein: CASSMRQGAGELFF
CDR3 DNA: TGTGCCAGTAGTATGCGACAGGGAGCCGGGGAGCTGTTTTTT

J gene: TRBJ2-1
V gene: TRBV29-1
clone size: .
D gene: .
CDR3 protein: CSGGPLAGAYNEQFF
CDR3 DNA: TGCAGCGGTGGCCCCTTAGCAGGGGCCTACAATGAGCAGTTCTTC